These 9 T cell receptor beta chains share one sample of origin, sequenced in a study of memory CD8 T cells in hepatitis C reinfection. Stated time point: late/post reinfection, 12 to 24 weeks after detection. TCR sequencing was done directly ex vivo on sorted cells, without expansion in vitro. Assay: immunoSEQ multiplex PCR; the TCRdb copy retains only in-frame clones and omits some. This sample has some 46,000 clones, with approximately 89% found just once. The sample was naive CD8+ T cells sorted from blood. All receptors derive from a man younger than 35 with hepatitis C virus infection.

The V gene is TRBV10-2, the J gene TRBJ1-2; 8 positions match TRBD1. The CDR3 is 15 amino acids. From germline, CDR1 is WSHSY and CDR2 SAAADI. V lost 8 bases and J lost 2; bases outside the gene matches: 10. The CDR3 bases are TGCGCCAGCTCCTCCGTAGGGACAGGCAACTATGGCTACACCTTC. Translated, it gives CASSSVGTGNYGYTF.

The chain recombines TRBV5-6 with TRBJ1-1; D may be TRBD1 (5 bases). With 3 bases removed from V and 3 bases from J, the gap between germline ends came to 9 bases. CDR3 size: 13 residues. In germline, CDR1 is SGHDT, CDR2 YYEEEE. The CDR3 reads CASSSSGDTEAFF. In DNA form, the CDR3 reads TGTGCCAGCAGCTCCTCGGGGGACACTGAAGCTTTCTTT.

The chain employs TRBV10-2 and TRBJ2-7; 7 nucleotides agree with TRBD1. This CDR3 region has 15 residues. The V gene end was trimmed by 4 bases and the J gene end by 2 bases; junction bases not matched to a gene: 8. Germline lookup yields CDR1 WSHSY and CDR2 SAAADI. The CDR3 sequence: CASSATDRKTYEQYF. The CDR3, as DNA: TGCGCCAGCAGTGCGACGGACAGGAAGACCTACGAGCAGTACTTC.

The chain carries TRBV4-1 and TRBJ2-2; a weak D match, TRBD2 (6 bases). V lost 0 bases to trimming and J lost 5 bases, with 10 bases between them. This CDR3 is 15 amino acids long. The germline V gene has CDR1 MGHRA and CDR2 YSYEKL. CDR3 in DNA: TGCGCCAGCAGCCAAGAAGGAGGGAAGACCGGGGAGCTGTTTTTT. It encodes CASSQEGGKTGELFF.

To note about this clone: At one of its ends the junction is not consistent with the germline gene, which may arise from a read error. The chain joins TRBV5-1 to TRBJ1-1; maybe TRBD1 (6 bases). CDR3 size: 13 residues. Germline lookup yields CDR1 SGHRS and CDR2 YFSETQ. DNA of the CDR3: TGCGCCAGCAACTTGGGGGGCGACACTGAAGCTTTCTTT. Translated: CASNLGGDTEAFF.

V is TRBV29-1 and J is TRBJ1-2, with 7 bases that match TRBD1. Looked up from germline, CDR1 is SQVTM and CDR2 is ANQGSEA. The CDR3 runs to 12 residues. V was clipped by 6 bases and J by 7 bases; unmatched bases: 8. The chain's CDR3 is CSVGDSRGGYTF. CDR3 DNA sequence: TGCAGCGTCGGGGACAGCAGGGGTGGCTACACCTTC.

The chain uses TRBV4-3 and TRBJ2-1; D is undetermined. Trimming pared 0 bases from V and 3 bases from J, leaving 12 bases between. There are 16 residues in the CDR3. The V gene's germline CDR1 is LGHNA and CDR2 YSLEER. This chain's CDR3 is CASSQDSVQLYNEQFF. CDR3 DNA: TGCGCCAGCAGCCAAGATTCAGTACAGCTCTACAATGAGCAGTTCTTC.

As DNA, the CDR3 is TGTGCCAGCAGTTTGAAGTGGGAGGACGAGCAGTACTTC. Protein sequence: CASSLKWEDEQYF. The chain uses TRBV6-5 and TRBJ2-7, with a weak D call TRBD2 (6 bases). The CDR3 is 13 amino acids. The germline CDR1 and CDR2 sequences are MNHEY and SVGAGI. With 4 bases removed from V and 5 bases from J, the gap between germline ends came to 12 bases.

V usage is TRBV4-1 and J usage is TRBJ2-1; no reliable D call. V lost 4 bases, J lost 0 bases, and 4 bases lay in between. The CDR3 contains 13 residues. Germline CDR1 and CDR2: MGHRA and YSYEKL. Written as DNA, the CDR3 is TGCGCCAGCAGCCCCAGCTCCTACAATGAGCAGTTCTTC. Its translation: CASSPSSYNEQFF.